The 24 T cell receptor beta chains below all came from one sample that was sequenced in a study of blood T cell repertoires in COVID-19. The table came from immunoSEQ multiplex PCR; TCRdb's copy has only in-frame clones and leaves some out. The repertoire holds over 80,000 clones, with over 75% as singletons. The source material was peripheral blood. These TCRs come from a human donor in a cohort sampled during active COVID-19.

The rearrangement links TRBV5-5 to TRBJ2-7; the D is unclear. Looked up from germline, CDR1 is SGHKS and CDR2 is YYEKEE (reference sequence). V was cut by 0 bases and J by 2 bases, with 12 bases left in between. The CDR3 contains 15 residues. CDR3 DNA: TGTGCCAGCAGCTTGGTAGAGGTCATCACCTACGAGCAGTACTTC. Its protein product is CASSLVEVITYEQYF.

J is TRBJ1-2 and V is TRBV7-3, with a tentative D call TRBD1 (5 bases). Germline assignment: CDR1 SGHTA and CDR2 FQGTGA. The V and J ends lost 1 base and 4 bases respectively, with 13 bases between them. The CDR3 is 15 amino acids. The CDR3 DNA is TGTGCCAGCAGCTTAAACGGAGGGACCTCCTATGGCTACACCTTC. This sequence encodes CASSLNGGTSYGYTF.

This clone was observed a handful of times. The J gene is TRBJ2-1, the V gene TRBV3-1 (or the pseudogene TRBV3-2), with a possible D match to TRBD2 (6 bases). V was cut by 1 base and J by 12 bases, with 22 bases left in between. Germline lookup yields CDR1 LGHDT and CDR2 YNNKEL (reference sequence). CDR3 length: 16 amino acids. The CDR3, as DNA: TGTGCCAGCAGCCAAGGAGGACTTTCAACCCGGGGGTGGCAGTTCTTC. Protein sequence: CASSQGGLSTRGWQFF.

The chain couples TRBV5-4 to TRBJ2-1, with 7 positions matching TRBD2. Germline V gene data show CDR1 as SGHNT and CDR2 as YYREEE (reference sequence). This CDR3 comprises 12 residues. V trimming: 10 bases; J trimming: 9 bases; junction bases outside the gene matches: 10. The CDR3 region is CAVGGRISEQFF. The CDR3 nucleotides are TGTGCCGTGGGCGGGAGAATTAGTGAGCAGTTCTTC.

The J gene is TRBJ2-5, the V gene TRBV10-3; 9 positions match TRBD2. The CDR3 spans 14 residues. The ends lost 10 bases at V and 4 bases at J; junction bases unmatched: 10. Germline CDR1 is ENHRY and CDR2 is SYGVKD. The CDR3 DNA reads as TGTGCCACGGTACCGACTAGCGGCTCAGAGACCCAGTACTTC. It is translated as CATVPTSGSETQYF.

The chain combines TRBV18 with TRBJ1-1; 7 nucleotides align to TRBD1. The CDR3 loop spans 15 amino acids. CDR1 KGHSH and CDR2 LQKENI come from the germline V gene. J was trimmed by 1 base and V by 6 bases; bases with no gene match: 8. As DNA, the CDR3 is TGTGCCAGCTCGCTCTTTACAGGGGAGAACACTGAAGCTTTCTTT. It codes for CASSLFTGENTEAFF.

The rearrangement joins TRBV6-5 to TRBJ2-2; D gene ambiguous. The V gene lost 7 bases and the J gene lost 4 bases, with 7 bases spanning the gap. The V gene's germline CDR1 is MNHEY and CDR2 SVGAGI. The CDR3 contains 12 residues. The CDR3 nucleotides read TGTGCCAGCAAGGCGGTCACCGGGGAGCTGTTTTTT. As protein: CASKAVTGELFF.

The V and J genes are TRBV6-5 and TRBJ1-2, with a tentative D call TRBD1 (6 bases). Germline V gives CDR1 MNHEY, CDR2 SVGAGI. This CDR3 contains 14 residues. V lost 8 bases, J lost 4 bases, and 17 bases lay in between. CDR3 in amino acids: CASRTRGGLYGYTF. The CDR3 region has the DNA TGTGCCAGCCGAACCCGCGGGGGGCTCTATGGCTACACCTTC.

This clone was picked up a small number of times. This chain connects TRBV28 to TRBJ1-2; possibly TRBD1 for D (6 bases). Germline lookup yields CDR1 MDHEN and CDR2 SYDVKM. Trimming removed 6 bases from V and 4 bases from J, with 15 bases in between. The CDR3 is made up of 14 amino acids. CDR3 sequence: CASRPGQLSYGYTF. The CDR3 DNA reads TGTGCCAGCAGGCCAGGACAGCTGTCCTATGGCTACACCTTC.

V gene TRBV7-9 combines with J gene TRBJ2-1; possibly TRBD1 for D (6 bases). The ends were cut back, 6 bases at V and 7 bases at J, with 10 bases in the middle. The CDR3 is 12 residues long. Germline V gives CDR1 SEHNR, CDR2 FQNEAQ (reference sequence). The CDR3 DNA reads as TGTGCCAGCAGTAAAACAGGGAATGAGCAGTTCTTC. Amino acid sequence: CASSKTGNEQFF. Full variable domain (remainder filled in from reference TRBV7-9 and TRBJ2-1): DTGVSQNPRHKITKRGQNVTFRCDPISEHNRLYWYRQTLGQGPEFLTYFQNEAQLEKSRLLSDRFSAERPKGSFSTLEIQRTEQGDSAMYLCASSKTGNEQFFGPGTRLTVL.

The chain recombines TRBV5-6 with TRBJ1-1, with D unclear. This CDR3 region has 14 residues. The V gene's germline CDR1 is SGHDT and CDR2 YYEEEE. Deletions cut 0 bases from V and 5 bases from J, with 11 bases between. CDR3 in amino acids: CASSLGPGRTEAFF. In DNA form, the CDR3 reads TGTGCCAGCAGCTTGGGGCCCGGGAGGACTGAAGCTTTCTTT.

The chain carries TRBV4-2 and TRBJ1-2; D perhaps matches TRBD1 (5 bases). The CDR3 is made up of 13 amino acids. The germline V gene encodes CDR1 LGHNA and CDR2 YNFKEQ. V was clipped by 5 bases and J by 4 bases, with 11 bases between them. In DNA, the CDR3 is TGTGCCAGCAGCTCCAGGGTTGGCTATGGCTACACCTTC. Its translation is CASSSRVGYGYTF.

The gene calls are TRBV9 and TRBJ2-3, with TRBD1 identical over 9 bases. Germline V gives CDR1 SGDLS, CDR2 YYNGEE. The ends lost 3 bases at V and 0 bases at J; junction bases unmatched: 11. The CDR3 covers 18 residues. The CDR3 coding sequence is TGTGCCAGCAGCGGAAGATCTACAGGGGGCGGTAGCACAGATACGCAGTATTTT. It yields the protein CASSGRSTGGGSTDTQYF. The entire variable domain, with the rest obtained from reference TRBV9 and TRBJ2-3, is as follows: DSGVTQTPKHLITATGQRVTLRCSPRSGDLSVYWYQQSLDQGLQFLIQYYNGEERAKGNILERFSAQQFPDLHSELNLSSLELGDSALYFCASSGRSTGGGSTDTQYFGPGTRLTVL.

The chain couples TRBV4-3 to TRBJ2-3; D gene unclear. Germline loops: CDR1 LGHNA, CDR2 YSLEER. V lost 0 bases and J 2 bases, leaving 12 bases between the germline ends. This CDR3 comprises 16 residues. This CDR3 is CASSQEVRLTTDTQYF. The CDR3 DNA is TGCGCCAGCAGCCAAGAGGTGAGGCTGACCACAGATACGCAGTATTTT.

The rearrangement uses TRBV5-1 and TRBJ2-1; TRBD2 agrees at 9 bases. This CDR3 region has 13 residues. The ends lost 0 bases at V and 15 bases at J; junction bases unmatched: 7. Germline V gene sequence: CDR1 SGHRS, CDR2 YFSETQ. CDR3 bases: TGCGCCAGCAGCTTGGTGTTAGCGGGAGACCTGTTCTTC. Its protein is CASSLVLAGDLFF.

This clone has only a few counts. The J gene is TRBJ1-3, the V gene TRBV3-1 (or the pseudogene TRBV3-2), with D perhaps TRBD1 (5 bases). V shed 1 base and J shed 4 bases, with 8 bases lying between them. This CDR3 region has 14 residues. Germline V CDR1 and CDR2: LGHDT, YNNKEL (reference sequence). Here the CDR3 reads CASSQVGQGNTIYF. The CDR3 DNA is TGTGCCAGCAGCCAAGTGGGGCAAGGAAACACCATATATTTT.

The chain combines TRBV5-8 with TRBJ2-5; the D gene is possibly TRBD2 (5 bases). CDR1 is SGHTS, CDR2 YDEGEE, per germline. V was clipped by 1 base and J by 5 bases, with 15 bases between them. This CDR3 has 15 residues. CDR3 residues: CASSLLRDYLETQYF. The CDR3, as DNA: TGTGCCAGCAGCTTGTTACGTGACTATCTGGAGACCCAGTACTTC.

CDR3 amino acids: CASSLEGGLAGMQFF. Written as DNA, the CDR3 is TGTGCCAGCAGCTTAGAAGGAGGACTAGCGGGGATGCAGTTCTTC. This chain links TRBV7-8 with TRBJ2-1, with 12 bases matching TRBD2. With 1 base clipped from V and 12 bases from J, the junction kept 7 bases outside the gene matches. CDR3 length: 15 amino acids. Germline-derived CDR1 and CDR2 are SGHVS and FQNEAQ.

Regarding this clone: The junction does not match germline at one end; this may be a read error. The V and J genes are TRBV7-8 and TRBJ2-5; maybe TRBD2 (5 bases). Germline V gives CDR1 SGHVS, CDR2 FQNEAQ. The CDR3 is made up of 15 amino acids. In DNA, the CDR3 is TGTGCCAGCAGCTTAGCATCTAGCCCCCAAGGGACCCAGTACTTC. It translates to CASSLASSPQGTQYF.

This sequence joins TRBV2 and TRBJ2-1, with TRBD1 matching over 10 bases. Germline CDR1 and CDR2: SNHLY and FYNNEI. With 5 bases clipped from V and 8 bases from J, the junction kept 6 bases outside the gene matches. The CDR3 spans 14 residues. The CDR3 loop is CASSRRQGAYEQFF. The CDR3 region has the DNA TGTGCCAGCAGTAGGAGACAGGGGGCGTATGAGCAGTTCTTC.

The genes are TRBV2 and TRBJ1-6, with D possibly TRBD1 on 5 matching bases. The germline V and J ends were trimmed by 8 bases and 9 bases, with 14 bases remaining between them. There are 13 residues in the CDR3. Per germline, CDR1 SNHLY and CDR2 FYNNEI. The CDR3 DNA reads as TGTGCCAGCGGCGGGGGGGTTGGTTCACCCCTCCACTTT. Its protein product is CASGGGVGSPLHF.

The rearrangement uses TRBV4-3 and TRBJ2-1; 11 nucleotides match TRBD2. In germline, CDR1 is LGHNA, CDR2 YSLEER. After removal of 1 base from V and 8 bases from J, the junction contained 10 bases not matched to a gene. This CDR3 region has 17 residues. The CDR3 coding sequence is TGCGCCAGCAGCCAAGGTAGCGGGAGGGCCAATGGTGATGAGCAGTTCTTC. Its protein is CASSQGSGRANGDEQFF.

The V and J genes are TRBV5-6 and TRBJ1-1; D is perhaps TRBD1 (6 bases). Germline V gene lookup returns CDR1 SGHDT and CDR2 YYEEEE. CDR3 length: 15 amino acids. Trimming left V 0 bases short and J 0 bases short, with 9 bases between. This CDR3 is CASSLAWDMNTEAFF. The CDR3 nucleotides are TGTGCCAGCAGCTTGGCCTGGGACATGAACACTGAAGCTTTCTTT.

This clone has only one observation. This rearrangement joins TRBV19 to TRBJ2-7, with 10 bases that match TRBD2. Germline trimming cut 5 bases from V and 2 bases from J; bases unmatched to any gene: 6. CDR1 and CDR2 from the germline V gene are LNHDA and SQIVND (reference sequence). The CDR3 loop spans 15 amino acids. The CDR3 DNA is TGTGCCAGTAGTTCCGGACTAGCGGTTACCTACGAGCAGTACTTC. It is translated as CASSSGLAVTYEQYF.